This is a list of T cell receptor beta chains from one sample in a study of naive and memory T cell subsets. TCRdb itself ran the UMI-ligation and nested PCR reads through MiXCR, one entry per CDR3 protein. The profile shows 25,000 to 40,000 distinct CDR3 sequences, about 18% of them singletons. Sequencing was carried out using effector memory CD4+ T cells from blood. The receptors derive from a human donor in good health. Both conserved end residues are part of each CDR3. A D gene is named only where the DNA matches it firmly. Some rows have no size entry. The others give once, few or many, or a class for an expanded clone.

v_gene	j_gene	d_gene	abundance	len	CDR3nt	CDR3aa
TRBV6-2/TRBV6-3	TRBJ1-2	NA	many	14	TGTGCCAGCAGTTTAGCCGGGACCACATATGGCTACACCTTC	CASSLAGTTYGYTF
TRBV27	TRBJ2-3	NA	few	15	TGTGCCAGCAGTTTTTACGGCCCTGGATTGGATACGCAGTATTTT	CASSFYGPGLDTQYF
TRBV6-1	TRBJ2-7	NA	NA	13	TGTGCCAGCAACTCGGACAGCCTTTACGAGCAGTACTTC	CASNSDSLYEQYF
TRBV7-8	TRBJ2-2	NA	NA	14	TGTGCCAGCAGCTTAGCTAGACAGACCGGGGAGCTGTTTTTT	CASSLARQTGELFF
TRBV7-2	TRBJ1-1	NA	few	14	TGTGCCAGCAGCTTAGGGAGCAGCTACACTGAAGCTTTCTTT	CASSLGSSYTEAFF
TRBV7-2	TRBJ1-1	TRBD1	few	16	TGTGCCAGCAGCTCCGACAGGGCCCTTCTAAACACTGAAGCTTTCTTT	CASSSDRALLNTEAFF
TRBV28	TRBJ1-1	NA	many	14	TGTGCCAGCAGTTTAGGCAGGGCGAGCACTGAAGCTTTCTTT	CASSLGRASTEAFF
TRBV30	TRBJ2-4	NA	NA	14	TGTGCCTGTAAGCTGGGGGGCGCTGGGAACATTCAGTACTTC	CACKLGGAGNIQYF
TRBV5-1	TRBJ1-4	NA	NA	11	TGCGCCAGCAGCTTGGGAGGAAAACTGTTTTTT	CASSLGGKLFF
TRBV4-2	TRBJ2-1	TRBD1	few	15	TGTGCCAGCAGCCGCCGGGACAGGGGTTTGAATGAGCAGTTCTTC	CASSRRDRGLNEQFF
TRBV2	TRBJ2-7	TRBD2	NA	14	TGTGCCAGCAGTGACCCTAGCGGGGCCGCGGAGCAGTACTTC	CASSDPSGAAEQYF
TRBV27	TRBJ2-7	NA	NA	15	TGTGCCAGCCGAGGAGGGCCGAGAATAACCTACGAGCAGTACTTC	CASRGGPRITYEQYF
TRBV25-1	TRBJ1-2	TRBD1	few	15	TGTGCCAGCAGTGATTTTTCCGGGACAGCCTATGGCTACACCTTC	CASSDFSGTAYGYTF
TRBV19	TRBJ1-2	TRBD1	few	13	TGTGCCAGTAGTACCCGAGACAGGGGCGGCTACACCTTC	CASSTRDRGGYTF
TRBV6-2/TRBV6-3	TRBJ2-1	TRBD2	NA	17	TGTGCCAGCAGTCCCTCTACAAGACTAGCGGCAGGCTCTCTCGCGTTCTTC	CASSPSTRLAAGSLAFF
TRBV5-1	TRBJ2-3	NA	NA	12	TGCGCCAGCAGCTTGGAGGGGGATACGCAGTATTTT	CASSLEGDTQYF
TRBV18	TRBJ1-5	NA	NA	15	TGTGCCAGCTCACCCGAGGGAACGCGGAATCAGCCCCAGCATTTT	CASSPEGTRNQPQHF
TRBV2	TRBJ1-6	NA	many	16	TGTGCCAGCAGTGAAAGGGGGAGGGGAGGAGGATCACCCCTCCACTTT	CASSERGRGGGSPLHF
TRBV6-5	TRBJ2-6	TRBD2	NA	20	TGTGCCAGCACCGGAGGACTAGCGGGAGGGAGGCTCTCTGGGGCCAACGTCCTGACTTTC	CASTGGLAGGRLSGANVLTF
TRBV18	TRBJ2-1	NA	few	11	TGTGCCAGCTCACCCACCGGGGAGCAGTTCTTC	CASSPTGEQFF
TRBV7-2	TRBJ1-5	NA	many	14	NA	CASSFGPGNQPQHF
TRBV6-4	TRBJ1-6	NA	medium-sized	14	TGTGCCAGCAGTGATACCAGGGTCGGGTCACCCCTCCACTTT	CASSDTRVGSPLHF
TRBV20-1	TRBJ2-7	NA	few	14	TGCAGTGCTAGAGATCGGGGGAGCGATTACGAGCAGTACTTC	CSARDRGSDYEQYF